One sample yielded the 3 T cell receptor beta chains listed below, sequenced in a study of regulatory T cells in long-lasting Graves disease. Time point denoted: newly diagnosed GD, antithyroid drugs for less than 3 months. RNA extracted from PBMCs served as the sequencing template. CDR3-region Arm-PCR and iRepertoire HTBI primers produced the TCR beta libraries. Using its own MiXCR run on the multiplex PCR reads, TCRdb lists one record per CDR3 protein. The sample carries about 560,000 distinct CDR3 sequences, about 16% recorded once. These same data were also listed under a study on T cells in Graves' hyperthyroidism and ophthalmopathy.

The material sequenced was peripheral blood mononuclear cells (PBMCs), taken at new diagnosis, from a patient treated with antithyroid drugs. Every receptor here comes from a man aged 18 to 30 with Graves disease.

This clonotype was observed a handful of times. The rearrangement joins TRBV19 to TRBJ1-6; D uncertain. This CDR3 comprises 15 residues. Germline CDR1 LNHDA, CDR2 SQIVND (reference sequence). Trimming shortened V by 7 bases and J by 6 bases, and 16 bases separated the two germline ends. As DNA, the CDR3 is TGTGCCAGTACTCCAGCTCGAGTCATTAATTCACCCCTCCACTTT. Amino acid sequence: CASTPARVINSPLHF.

The table lists this clonotype with many counts. The chain combines TRBV6-5 with TRBJ2-7; D not resolved. The CDR3 sequence is 14 residues long. The ends were cut back, 4 bases at V and 3 bases at J, with 13 bases in the middle. From germline, CDR1 is MNHEY and CDR2 SVGAGI. The CDR3 protein is CASSLEFLGYEQYF. The CDR3 region has the DNA TGTGCCAGCAGTTTAGAATTCTTGGGCTACGAGCAGTACTTC.

The rearrangement uses TRBV10-3 and TRBJ2-1, with 7 positions matching TRBD2. This CDR3 region has 16 residues. From germline, CDR1 is ENHRY and CDR2 SYGVKD. With V trimmed by 3 bases and J by 2 bases, 7 bases remained unmatched. This chain's CDR3 is CAISDWASGPYNEQFF. The CDR3 region has the DNA TGTGCCATCAGTGATTGGGCTAGCGGACCCTACAATGAGCAGTTCTTC.